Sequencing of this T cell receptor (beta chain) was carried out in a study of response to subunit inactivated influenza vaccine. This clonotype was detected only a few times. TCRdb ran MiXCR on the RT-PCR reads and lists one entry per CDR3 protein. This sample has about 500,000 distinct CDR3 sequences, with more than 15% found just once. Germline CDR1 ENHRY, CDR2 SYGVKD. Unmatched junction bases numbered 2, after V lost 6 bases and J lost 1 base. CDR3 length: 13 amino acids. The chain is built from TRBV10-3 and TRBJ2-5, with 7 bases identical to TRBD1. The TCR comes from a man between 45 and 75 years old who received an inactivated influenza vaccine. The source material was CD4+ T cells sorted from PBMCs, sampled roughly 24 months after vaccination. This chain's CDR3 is CAISWTGQETQYF. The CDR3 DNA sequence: TGTGCCATCAGCTGGACAGGCCAAGAGACCCAGTACTTC.